Listed below are T cell receptor beta chains from one sample, sequenced in a study of molecular identifiers for immune sequencing clone quantification. MiXCR, run by TCRdb on the PCR reads, gives a single entry per CDR3 protein. The repertoire holds hundreds of thousands of distinct CDR3 sequences, with around 25% as singletons. The sequenced material came from naive CD8+ T cells from blood, with Jurkat cell RNA spiked in. Source of these receptors: a human donor in good health. Some libraries in this study had Jurkat cell RNA spiked in. Both conserved end residues are part of each CDR3. D genes are given only for firm matches. The size field is filled for only some rows; it gives once, few, many or a size class.

j_gene | d_gene | abundance | v_gene | CDR3nt | CDR3aa
TRBJ2-3 | - | - | TRBV5-6 | TGTGCCAGCAGCTTGGCACTGGACACAGATACGCAGTATTTT | CASSLALDTDTQYF
TRBJ2-7 | TRBD2 | - | TRBV19 | TGTGCCAGTAGTTTTTCTAGCGGAAGATACGAGCAGTACTTC | CASSFSSGRYEQYF
TRBJ2-2 | - | many | TRBV19 | TGTGCCAGTAGTATAGATCGGGAGTGGGTGAACACCGGGGAGCTGTTTTTT | CASSIDREWVNTGELFF
TRBJ2-2 | - | many | TRBV29-1 | TGCAGCGTTGAAGTGTCGACATCCAACACCGGGGAGCTGTTTTTT | CSVEVSTSNTGELFF
TRBJ2-7 | TRBD1 | many | TRBV5-8 | TGTGCCAGCAGCTTGTTGGCAGGGGGTGCCTACGAGCAGTACTTC | CASSLLAGGAYEQYF
TRBJ2-3 | TRBD1 | many | TRBV4-1 | TGCGCCAGCAGCCAAGGGACAGGGGTAGCAGATACGCAGTATTTT | CASSQGTGVADTQYF
TRBJ2-7 | TRBD1 | many | TRBV30 | TGTGCCTGGAGCGATGGACAGGGGGGCTACGAGCAGTACTTC | CAWSDGQGGYEQYF
TRBJ2-4 | - | many | TRBV19 | TGTGCCAGTAACACAGGGACGAGGACCAAAAACATTCAGTACTTC | CASNTGTRTKNIQYF
TRBJ1-5 | - | - | TRBV2 | TGTGCCAGCAGTCCGGCCCGGGTAGCAGGTTCTCTAAACCAGCCCCAGCATTTT | CASSPARVAGSLNQPQHF
TRBJ2-7 | - | few | TRBV4-1 | TGCGCCAGCAGCCAAGATGAGGGCGACGCCGGCTACGAGCAGTACTTC | CASSQDEGDAGYEQYF
TRBJ2-2 | TRBD2 | few | TRBV24-1 | TGTGCCACCAGCGAAAAAACGGGACTAGCAGCCGGGGAGCTGTTTTTT | CATSEKTGLAAGELFF
TRBJ2-7 | - | few | TRBV19 | TGTGCCAGTAGTATCCGGGGGAGCCAGTACGAGCAGTACTTC | CASSIRGSQYEQYF
TRBJ2-7 | TRBD1 | - | TRBV19 | TGTGCCAGTAGTTCTTGGACAGGGGAAGAGTACGAGCAGTACTTC | CASSSWTGEEYEQYF
TRBJ1-3 | - | - | TRBV5-5 | TGTGCCAGCCGACAGTGGAGCTCTGGAAACACCATATATTTT | CASRQWSSGNTIYF
TRBJ2-7 | - | few | TRBV4-2 | TGTGCCAGCAGCCCAAGGGGTAGGGACTCCTCCTACGAGCAGTACTTC | CASSPRGRDSSYEQYF
TRBJ2-7 | TRBD2 | many | TRBV5-6 | TGTGCCAGCAGCTTGCTGGGGCCTAGCGGCCACGCCTACGAGCAGTACTTC | CASSLLGPSGHAYEQYF
TRBJ1-1 | - | - | TRBV6-2/TRBV6-3 | TGTGCCAGCAGTTTTGACATTACGGGCGGTGGGACTGAAGCTTTCTTT | CASSFDITGGGTEAFF
TRBJ1-6 | - | - | TRBV20-1 | TGCAGTGCTAGAGAGCGGACAAAGAATTCACCCCTCCACTTT | CSARERTKNSPLHF
TRBJ2-3 | TRBD2 | - | TRBV9 | TGTGCCAGCAGCGCCAGCGGGATCGGGACAGATACGCAGTATTTT | CASSASGIGTDTQYF
TRBJ2-1 | - | many | TRBV11-2 | TGTGCCAGCAGCTCACCGGACAGTTCCTACAATGAGCAGTTCTTC | CASSSPDSSYNEQFF
TRBJ2-4 | - | many | TRBV7-9 | TGTGCCAGCAGCCCCGGGACAAGCCCATCTTATATTCAGTACTTC | CASSPGTSPSYIQYF
TRBJ2-1 | TRBD2 | few | TRBV20-1 | TGCAGTGGGACTAGCGGGAGTGGGTACAATGAGCAGTTCTTC | CSGTSGSGYNEQFF
TRBJ1-2 | - | few | TRBV27 | TGTGCCAGCAGTTTATCCCCCAGGGGCTATGGCTACACCTTC | CASSLSPRGYGYTF
TRBJ1-4 | - | - | TRBV30 | TGTGCCTGGAGTGTAGGGGCTCTGAATGAAAAACTGTTTTTT | CAWSVGALNEKLFF
TRBJ2-3 | TRBD2 | - | TRBV20-1 | TGCAGTGCTAGTGAGCGGGGGGCCCTCCTAAACACAGATACGCAGTATTTT | CSASERGALLNTDTQYF
TRBJ2-7 | - | - | TRBV30 | TGTGCCTGGAGTCCCCCGTCAGGCGGGGACTACGAGCAGTACTTC | CAWSPPSGGDYEQYF
TRBJ1-5 | TRBD1 | - | TRBV6-2/TRBV6-3 | TGTGCCAGCAGTGTAGACAGGGATTATAGCAATCAGCCCCAGCATTTT | CASSVDRDYSNQPQHF
TRBJ1-1 | TRBD1 | few | TRBV28 | TGTGCCAGTTCCCCGAGGACAGGGAGGGAGGGTGAAGCTTTCTTT | CASSPRTGREGEAFF
TRBJ2-3 | - | few | TRBV28 | TGTGTCAGCAGTTTGAACGGCCGACGGACAGATACGCAGTATTTT | CVSSLNGRRTDTQYF
TRBJ2-1 | TRBD2 | many | TRBV4-3 | TGCGCCAGCAGCCAAGAACGCGGGACTAGGGGCCGCAATGAGCAGTTCTTC | CASSQERGTRGRNEQFF
TRBJ2-5 | - | - | TRBV12-3/TRBV12-4 | TGTGCCAGCTCTAAAGGTAGTCCGGCTCAAGAGACCCAGTACTTC | CASSKGSPAQETQYF
TRBJ2-3 | TRBD2 | many | TRBV7-8 | TGTGCCAGCAGCCCGATATCTGGACTAGCGGGGAGCACAGATACGCAGTATTTT | CASSPISGLAGSTDTQYF
TRBJ1-1 | - | - | TRBV2 | TGTGCCGTCAGGGTTCCGAACACTGAAGCTTTCTTT | CAVRVPNTEAFF